The clone carrying this TCR beta chain was recorded a few times. The CDR3 has 15 amino acids. Germline CDR1 KGHSH, CDR2 LQKENI. V was clipped by 3 bases and J by 8 bases; unmatched bases: 9. 5'RACE primed at constant segments yielded TCR alpha and TCR beta cDNA libraries bearing sample barcodes and UMIs. TCRdb redid the calling of the 5' RACE reads with MiXCR, one entry per CDR3 protein. The data contain under 40,000 distinct CDR3 sequences, over 5% of them singletons. The data were obtained in a study of T-cell memory formation after mild COVID-19. The chain joins TRBV18 to TRBJ1-4; 7 nucleotides align to TRBD1. The receptor's source is an adult who had mild COVID-19 (a few samples of this study predate the infection). Cell type and time point are not known. The sequenced sample was PBMCs or a T cell subset sorted from them (not recorded which). CDR3 protein: CASSPDRVEAEKLFF. CDR3 nucleotide sequence: TGTGCCAGCTCACCCGACAGGGTCGAGGCCGAAAAACTGTTTTTT.